The 12 T cell receptor beta chains listed next were all sequenced from one sample in a study of cytomegalovirus exposure and HLA in healthy donors. The PCR employed 60 Vbeta primers together with 13 Jbeta primers. Sequencing used immunoSEQ multiplex PCR; TCRdb keeps in-frame clones, though not all of them. This table holds about 140,000 clones, 70% to 85% found once. Sequencing was performed on PBMCs. The origin of the receptors is a woman aged 40 to 49 in good health and CMV-seronegative.

The rearrangement joins TRBV6-5 to TRBJ1-1, with 8 bases identical to TRBD1. The CDR3 is 15 residues long. The J segment lost 5 bases and the V segment lost 6 bases, leaving 11 bases of the junction unmatched. In germline, CDR1 is MNHEY, CDR2 SVGAGI. CDR3 region: CASRRTGFTSTEAFF. CDR3 bases: TGTGCCAGCAGGCGGACAGGGTTTACGTCGACTGAAGCTTTCTTT.

The rearrangement uses TRBV6-4 and TRBJ1-1; the match to TRBD1 covers 9 bases. CDR1 and CDR2 (germline): MRHNA, SNTAGT. This CDR3 spans 16 amino acids. V trimming: 5 bases; J trimming: 3 bases; junction bases outside the gene matches: 10. CDR3 sequence (DNA): TGTGCCAGCAGTCCCGGGACAGGGAGAGGCGACACTGAAGCTTTCTTT. The encoded protein is CASSPGTGRGDTEAFF.

The J gene is TRBJ2-7, the V gene TRBV28, with TRBD2 identical over 10 bases. The germline CDR1 and CDR2 sequences are MDHEN and SYDVKM. After removal of 2 bases from V and 3 bases from J, the junction contained 1 base not matched to a gene. The CDR3 has 14 amino acids. CDR3: CASSLSGRDYEQYF. The CDR3 DNA sequence: TGTGCCAGCAGTTTAAGCGGGAGGGACTACGAGCAGTACTTC.

With regard to this clone: The junction departs from the called germline gene at one end, perhaps through a read error. J is TRBJ1-1 and V is TRBV7-9; D is possibly TRBD1 (5 bases). The CDR3 is made up of 15 amino acids. Per the germline V gene, CDR1 is SEHNR and CDR2 is FQNEAQ (reference sequence). CDR3 sequence reads: CSSRGVGGLNTEAFF. The DNA of the CDR3 is TGTTCCAGCCGGGGGGTCGGGGGACTGAACACTGAAGCTTTCTTT.

The chain joins TRBV27 to TRBJ2-1; D is perhaps TRBD2 (6 bases). Germline values: CDR1 MNHEY, CDR2 SMNVEV (reference sequence). CDR3 size: 16 residues. V was pared by 6 bases and J by 4 bases, with 19 bases between. CDR3 in DNA: TGTGCCAGCAGCAACGTTGGACTATCAGAGTACAATGAGCAGTTCTTC. This gives the protein CASSNVGLSEYNEQFF.

To note about this clone: Other DNA sequences in this specimen translate into the identical CDR3. The chain joins TRBV7-2 to TRBJ2-7; 8 bases align to TRBD2. Germline CDR1 is SGHTA and CDR2 is FQGNSA. V was pared by 1 base and J by 3 bases, with 14 bases of the junction left unmatched. The CDR3 is made up of 18 amino acids. CDR3 bases: TGTGCCAGCAGCTTAGGGCTAGCGGGTTCCCCTTTCGGCTACGAGCAGTACTTC. Amino acids: CASSLGLAGSPFGYEQYF.

This chain uses TRBV7-2 with TRBJ1-4; TRBD1 matches at 9 bases. Germline CDR1 reads SGHTA; CDR2 reads FQGNSA. The CDR3 runs to 15 residues. V lost 5 bases to trimming and J lost 8 bases; unmatched junction nucleotides: 9. The CDR3 DNA sequence: TGTGCCAGCAGCACCGGGACAGGGTCAGGGGAAAAACTGTTTTTT. The encoded protein is CASSTGTGSGEKLFF. Using reference TRBV7-2 and TRBJ1-4 for the parts outside the CDR3, the full variable domain is GAGVSQSPSNKVTEKGKDVELRCDPISGHTALYWYRQSLGQGLEFLIYFQGNSAPDKSGLPSDRFSAERTGGSVSTLTIQRTQQEDSAVYLCASSTGTGSGEKLFFGSGTQLSVL.

This rearrangement joins TRBV4-1 to TRBJ2-7, with a possible D match to TRBD2 (6 bases). The germline V and J ends were trimmed by 4 bases and 7 bases, with 20 bases remaining between them. Germline assignment: CDR1 MGHRA and CDR2 YSYEKL. This CDR3 has 15 residues. This CDR3 reads CASSLNRDFPREQYF. The CDR3 nucleotides are TGCGCCAGCAGCCTAAACCGGGACTTCCCCCGGGAGCAGTACTTC.

This chain joins TRBV9 and TRBJ2-5; maybe TRBD2 (6 bases). Germline V CDR1 and CDR2: SGDLS, YYNGEE. V was clipped by 0 bases and J by 7 bases, with 22 bases between them. The CDR3 totals 17 residues. The CDR3 nucleotides are TGTGCCAGCAGCGTAGGAGGGAGTGGCGGTGGAGGGTGGACCCAGTACTTC. It codes for CASSVGGSGGGGWTQYF. The entire variable domain, with the rest obtained from reference TRBV9 and TRBJ2-5, is as follows: DSGVTQTPKHLITATGQRVTLRCSPRSGDLSVYWYQQSLDQGLQFLIQYYNGEERAKGNILERFSAQQFPDLHSELNLSSLELGDSALYFCASSVGGSGGGGWTQYFGPGTRLLVL.

V is TRBV13 and J is TRBJ2-3, with D possibly TRBD2 on 5 matching bases. The CDR3 loop spans 18 amino acids. V lost 1 base to trimming and J lost 0 bases, with 17 bases between them. Germline V gives CDR1 PRHDT, CDR2 FYEKMQ (reference sequence). Here the CDR3 reads CASSLVSESGPSTDTQYF. The CDR3 bases are TGTGCCAGCAGCTTAGTCTCGGAAAGCGGACCAAGCACAGATACGCAGTATTTT.

The V and J genes are TRBV7-9 and TRBJ2-2; D is undetermined. Germline V gene lookup returns CDR1 SEHNR and CDR2 FQNEAQ (reference sequence). Trimming removed 5 bases at V and 0 bases at J, with 7 bases between. The CDR3 length is 14 residues. CDR3 amino acids: CASSRTANTGELFF. DNA of the CDR3: TGTGCCAGCAGCCGTACAGCGAACACCGGGGAGCTGTTTTTT. Looking up the rest from reference TRBV7-9 and TRBJ2-2 gives the full variable domain: DTGVSQNPRHKITKRGQNVTFRCDPISEHNRLYWYRQTLGQGPEFLTYFQNEAQLEKSRLLSDRFSAERPKGSFSTLEIQRTEQGDSAMYLCASSRTANTGELFFGEGSRLTVL.

The chain combines TRBV7-9 with TRBJ2-3; 10 nucleotides align to TRBD2. CDR1 SEHNR and CDR2 FQNEAQ come from the germline V gene (reference sequence). The CDR3 has 16 amino acids. Germline trimming cut 5 bases from V and 3 bases from J; bases unmatched to any gene: 8. The CDR3 loop reads CASSPPSGSRTDTQYF. CDR3 bases: TGTGCCAGCAGCCCACCTAGCGGGAGTAGGACAGATACGCAGTATTTT.